This TCR beta chain was recorded in a study of blood T cell repertoires in COVID-19 (dated by TCRdb to 2020 to 2022). In the study overall: Samples from collaborators originated in the United States, Italy and Spain and spanned both the acute and convalescent phases of COVID-19. The prospective study material was composed of cDNA or gDNA derived from T cells, B-cell-depleted T cells, or PBMCs. Deeply sampled blood TCRbeta repertoires from subjects exposed to, actively infected with, or recovered from COVID-19 were included in the dataset. The repertoires were released in a freely available public database intended as a resource for research on the immune response to SARS-CoV-2. The samples were drawn from two sources: the first 160 participants of the ongoing ImmuneRACE study, and 1,000 to 1,500 subjects contributed by 6 global collaborators. Nearly every sample came with metadata listing a de-identified subject ID, COVID-19 status, age in years and sex. Where HLA class I and class II types were available, the types were taken from metadata supplied by the sample provider, not from assay-based typing.

Results the study describes overall, beyond this receptor: The amount of clinical and demographic metadata varied by source and participant and was provided uncurated.

Turning to this clone: Its recognized antigen is unknown. No qualities accompany the bases; no much larger clone lies one base away.

The immunoSEQ Assay, a bias-controlled multiplex PCR, was used to amplify TCRbeta CDR3 regions from genomic DNA. The study's own analysis went as follows. The number of nucleated cells in each sample was estimated from the amplification of reference gene primers within the assay. To quantify the absolute abundance of each unique TCRbeta CDR3 rearrangement, sequence reads were collapsed and filtered. For each sample, productive Simpson clonality was calculated as the square root of Simpson's diversity index across productive rearrangements. TCRdb re-hosts the immuneACCESS table, in-frame sequences only. Its copies lack some clones; in the studies checked, an unresolved V gene accounts for under half of them, and the cause for the rest is not known. Clonal size and the V and J genes are those of that table, whereas D and trimming came from the DNA. The table for this sample lists approximately 120,000 clones; nearly 85% of them were counted only once. Under 7% of the sample lies in the top ten.

From the germline V gene (reference sequence), CDR1 is LGHDT and CDR2 is YNNKEL. The CDR3 runs 17 residues from the cysteine to the phenylalanine. Only the CDR3 part of the read is kept: 51 bases, read in frame from the first base. Trimming removed 1 base from V and 0 bases from J, leaving 13 bases between the germline ends. Each collaborating institution followed its own protocols to collect whole blood in K2EDTA tubes. For TCRbeta analysis, collaborators shipped samples in one of three forms: frozen whole blood, isolated PBMCs, or DNA extracted from either of those sample types. The V and J genes are TRBV3-1 (or the pseudogene TRBV3-2) and TRBJ1-5, with TRBD1 as a weak D call on 5 bases. Sequenced material: peripheral blood. This receptor was taken from a woman in her forties or fifties with acute or convalescent COVID-19. Here the CDR3 is given as CASSQGQGATSNQPQHF. The DNA sequence is given as TGTGCCAGCAGCCAAGGCCAGGGTGCAACTAGCAATCAGCCCCAGCATTTT.